These 8 T cell receptor beta chains were sequenced from one sample in a study of memory CD4+ T cells and cytomegalovirus serostatus. TCRdb keeps only in-frame clones here, not all; method: immunoSEQ multiplex PCR. The table includes 35,000 to 55,000 clones, approximately 78% detected once. Single viable CD3+CD4+CD8-CD45RO+ cells were sorted as the memory CD4+ T cells. The sample taken for sequencing was memory CD4+ T cells from blood. The receptors originated from an adult in good health and CMV-seronegative.

The chain combines TRBV29-1 with TRBJ1-6, with 8 positions matching TRBD1. Germline V CDR1 and CDR2: SQVTM, ANQGSEA. J lost 8 bases, V lost 4 bases, and 1 base had no gene match. The CDR3 is made up of 12 amino acids. CDR3 amino acids: CSVGTGHSPLHF. The CDR3 DNA is TGCAGCGTTGGGACAGGGCATTCACCCCTCCACTTT.

This chain links TRBV9 with TRBJ2-7, with 7 bases lining up with TRBD1. Germline lookup yields CDR1 SGDLS and CDR2 YYNGEE. V gave up 3 bases and J gave up 6 bases; unmatched junction bases: 9. CDR3 length: 14 amino acids. The CDR3 is CASSGDRATTEQYF. CDR3 in DNA: TGTGCCAGCAGCGGCGACAGGGCCACCACCGAGCAGTACTTC.

The CDR3 sequence is CASSLGQASGRGTEAFF. The CDR3 coding sequence is TGCGCCAGCAGCTTAGGCCAGGCCTCGGGTCGGGGCACTGAAGCTTTCTTT. This sequence joins TRBV5-1 and TRBJ1-1; D is unclear. Per germline, CDR1 SGHRS and CDR2 YFSETQ. The CDR3 has 17 residues. V dropped 2 bases and J dropped 4 bases, with 21 bases sitting between them.

The rearrangement uses TRBV2 and TRBJ1-6, with TRBD1 matching over 9 bases. Germline loops: CDR1 SNHLY, CDR2 FYNNEI. V gave up 10 bases and J gave up 10 bases; unmatched junction bases: 11. The CDR3 is 14 amino acids. CDR3 sequence reads: CATGGTGLESPLHF. Here the CDR3 DNA reads TGTGCCACCGGAGGGACAGGGCTTGAGTCACCCCTCCACTTT.

The genes are TRBV7-2 and TRBJ2-1, with 8 positions matching TRBD1. Germline V gene sequence: CDR1 SGHTA, CDR2 FQGNSA. J lost 4 bases, V lost 7 bases, and 6 bases had no gene match. This CDR3 has 14 amino acids. The DNA for the CDR3 is TGTGCCAGCACCCGGGACAGGCGTTACAATGAGCAGTTCTTC. It is translated as CASTRDRRYNEQFF.

The chain uses TRBV28 and TRBJ1-1; no clear D gene. Deletions cut 6 bases from V and 1 base from J, with 3 bases between. The CDR3 runs 11 residues. Germline values: CDR1 MDHEN, CDR2 SYDVKM. CDR3 residues: CASRENTEAFF. CDR3 in DNA: TGTGCCAGCAGGGAGAACACTGAAGCTTTCTTT. Looking up the rest from reference TRBV28 and TRBJ1-1 gives the full variable domain: DVKVTQSSRYLVKRTGEKVFLECVQDMDHENMFWYRQDPGLGLRLIYFSYDVKMKEKGDIPEGYSVSREKKERFSLILESASTNQTSMYLCASRENTEAFFGQGTRLTVV.

This chain links TRBV7-2 with TRBJ1-1; D not resolved. Germline V gene data show CDR1 as SGHTA and CDR2 as FQGNSA. This CDR3 is built from 14 residues. V was cut by 3 bases and J by 5 bases, with 13 bases left in between. CDR3 DNA sequence: TGTGCCAGCAGCTTTAGGGCCCGGCGGACTGAAGCTTTCTTT. Translated: CASSFRARRTEAFF.

The chain joins TRBV5-5 to TRBJ2-4, with 10 bases aligning to TRBD2. This CDR3 spans 16 amino acids. Germline-derived CDR1 and CDR2 are SGHKS and YYEKEE (reference sequence). Trimming at V came to 0 bases and at J to 9 bases, leaving 9 bases not matched to a gene. Written as DNA, the CDR3 is TGTGCCAGCAGCTTGGTAGCGGGGGGTAGTAGAAGCATTCAGTACTTC. This encodes CASSLVAGGSRSIQYF.